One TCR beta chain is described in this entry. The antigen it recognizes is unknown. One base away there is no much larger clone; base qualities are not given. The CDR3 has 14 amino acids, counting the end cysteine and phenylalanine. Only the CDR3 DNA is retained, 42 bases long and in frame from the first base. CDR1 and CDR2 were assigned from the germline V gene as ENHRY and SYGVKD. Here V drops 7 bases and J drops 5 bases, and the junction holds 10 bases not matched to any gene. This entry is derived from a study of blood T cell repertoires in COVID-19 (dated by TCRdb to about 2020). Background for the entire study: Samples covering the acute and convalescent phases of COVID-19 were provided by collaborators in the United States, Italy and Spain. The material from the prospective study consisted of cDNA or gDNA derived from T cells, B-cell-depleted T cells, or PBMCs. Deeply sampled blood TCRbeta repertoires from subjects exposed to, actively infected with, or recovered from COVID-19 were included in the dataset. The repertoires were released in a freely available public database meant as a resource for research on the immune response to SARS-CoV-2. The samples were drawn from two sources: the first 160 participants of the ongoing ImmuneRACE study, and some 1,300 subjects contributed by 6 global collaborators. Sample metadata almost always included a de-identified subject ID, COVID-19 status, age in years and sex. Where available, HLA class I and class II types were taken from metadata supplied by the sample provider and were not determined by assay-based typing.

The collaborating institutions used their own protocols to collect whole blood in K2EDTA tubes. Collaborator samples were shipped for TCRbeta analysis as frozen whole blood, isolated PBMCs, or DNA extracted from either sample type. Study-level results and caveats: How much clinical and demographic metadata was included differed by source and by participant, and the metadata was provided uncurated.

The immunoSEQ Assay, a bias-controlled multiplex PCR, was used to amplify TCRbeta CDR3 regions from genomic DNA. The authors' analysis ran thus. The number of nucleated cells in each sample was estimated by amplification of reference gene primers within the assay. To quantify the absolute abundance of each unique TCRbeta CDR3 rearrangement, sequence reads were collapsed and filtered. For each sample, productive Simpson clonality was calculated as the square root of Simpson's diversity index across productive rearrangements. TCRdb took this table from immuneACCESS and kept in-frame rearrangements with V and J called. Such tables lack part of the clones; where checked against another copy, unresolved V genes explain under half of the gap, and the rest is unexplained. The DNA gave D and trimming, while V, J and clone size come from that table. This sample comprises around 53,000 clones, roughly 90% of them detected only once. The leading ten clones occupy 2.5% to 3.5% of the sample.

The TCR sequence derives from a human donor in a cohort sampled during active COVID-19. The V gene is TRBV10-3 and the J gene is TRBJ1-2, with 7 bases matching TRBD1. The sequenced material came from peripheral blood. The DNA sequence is TGTGCCATCACGACCGGGACAGACACTTATGGCTACACCTTC. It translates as CAITTGTDTYGYTF.